One and the same sample provided the 32 T cell receptor beta chains below, sequenced in a study of T-cell memory formation after mild COVID-19. Each CDR3 protein gets one entry after TCRdb re-called the 5' RACE reads with MiXCR. The data show roughly 620,000 distinct CDR3 sequences, with more than 15% seen just once and 12% held by the top ten. Specimen: PBMCs or a T cell subset sorted from them (not recorded which). The receptor source for this set is an adult woman who had mild COVID-19 (a few samples of this study predate the infection). Cell type and time point are not known.

This chain links TRBV6-7 with TRBJ2-7; 8 bases align to TRBD2. TRBV6-7 qualifies as an ORF whose function is uncertain. V was pared by 4 bases and J by 0 bases, with 5 bases of the junction left unmatched. The length of the CDR3 is 15 residues. CDR3 sequence reads: CASSCLLADSYEQYF. For the CDR3, the DNA is TGTGCCAGCAGTTGCTTACTAGCGGACTCCTACGAGCAGTACTTC.

The chain recombines TRBV29-1 with TRBJ2-2; TRBD2 aligns across 8 bases. Germline CDR1 SQVTM, CDR2 ANQGSEA. The junction had 13 bases not matched to a gene; V was cut back by 3 bases and J by 4 bases. The CDR3 has 17 residues. The CDR3 region has the DNA TGCAGCGTTGATTATACGGCGGGAGGAGTTGTCACCGGGGAGCTGTTTTTT. Translating gives CSVDYTAGGVVTGELFF.

This clonotype was seen a handful of times. The V call is TRBV29-1, the J call TRBJ1-1; D uncertain. The CDR3 runs to 12 residues. The germline V and J ends were trimmed by 3 bases and 10 bases, with 15 bases remaining between them. CDR1 and CDR2 from the germline V gene are SQVTM and ANQGSEA. This CDR3 reads CSVDLPSTVAFF. DNA of the CDR3: TGCAGCGTTGATCTCCCATCAACAGTAGCTTTCTTT.

The rearrangement links TRBV6-6 to TRBJ2-5, with 8 bases that match TRBD2. The CDR3 sequence is 12 residues long. Germline-derived CDR1 and CDR2 are MNHNY and SVGAGI (reference sequence). Trimming took 9 bases from V and 5 from J; bases not matched to a gene: 5. Here the CDR3 reads CASRGGVETQYF. CDR3 bases: TGTGCCAGTCGGGGGGGCGTGGAGACCCAGTACTTC.

A few counts support this clonotype. J is TRBJ2-1 and V is TRBV4-2, with no clear D. Trimming removed 1 base from V and 0 bases from J, with 4 bases in between. This CDR3 region has 14 residues. In germline, CDR1 is LGHNA, CDR2 YNFKEQ. The CDR3 loop is CASSQATSYNEQFF. The CDR3, as DNA: TGTGCCAGCAGCCAAGCGACCTCCTACAATGAGCAGTTCTTC.

The chain uses TRBV27 and TRBJ2-7; 7 bases match TRBD2. Unmatched junction bases numbered 12, after V lost 3 bases and J lost 7 bases. This CDR3 is 15 amino acids long. CDR1 MNHEY and CDR2 SMNVEV come from the germline V gene (reference sequence). The CDR3 protein is CASSLGGGPTGEQYF. The CDR3 coding sequence is TGTGCCAGCAGTTTGGGCGGGGGTCCCACGGGGGAGCAGTACTTC.

This clonotype was counted many times. The V and J genes are TRBV5-1 and TRBJ2-7, with D unresolved. CDR1 SGHRS and CDR2 YFSETQ come from the germline V gene. The CDR3 sequence is 14 residues long. V lost 1 base to trimming and J lost 2 bases, with 10 bases between them. CDR3 protein: CASSLQASTYEQYF. The CDR3 DNA reads TGCGCCAGCAGCTTGCAGGCAAGCACCTACGAGCAGTACTTC.

This chain connects TRBV4-2 to TRBJ2-5; 8 bases are a match to TRBD2. V lost 0 bases and J lost 3; bases outside the gene matches: 6. The germline gives CDR1 LGHNA, CDR2 YNFKEQ. The CDR3 covers 16 residues. The CDR3 DNA sequence: TGTGCCAGCAGCCAAGACCACGGAGCGGGAGAAGAGACCCAGTACTTC. It translates to CASSQDHGAGEETQYF.

The rearrangement links TRBV6-5 to TRBJ1-1; D is ambiguous. Germline V gives CDR1 MNHEY, CDR2 SVGAGI. CDR3 length equals 16 residues. V lost 1 base and J 1 base, leaving 13 bases between the germline ends. The CDR3 DNA sequence: TGTGCCAGCAGTTACTTCCAATGGCAGAGGAACACTGAAGCTTTCTTT. This gives the protein CASSYFQWQRNTEAFF.

This chain links TRBV24-1 with TRBJ2-5, with a possible D match to TRBD1 (6 bases). V was shortened by 3 bases and J by 0 bases, with 19 bases between the two germline ends. The CDR3 consists of 18 residues. Germline CDR1 is KGHDR and CDR2 is SFDVKD. CDR3 nucleotide sequence: TGTGCCACCAGTGATCGCCGGGACATGCCCGGGGACCAAGAGACCCAGTACTTC. It specifies CATSDRRDMPGDQETQYF.

The chain employs TRBV5-1 and TRBJ2-3, with 8 bases aligning to TRBD2. This CDR3 has 16 residues. Germline V gives CDR1 SGHRS, CDR2 YFSETQ. V shed 4 bases and J 2 bases; nucleotides not matched to a gene: 9. CDR3: CASSPGTRGNTDTQYF. The CDR3 nucleotides read TGCGCCAGCAGCCCCGGGACTAGGGGGAACACAGATACGCAGTATTTT.

This clonotype appeared many times. The chain combines TRBV5-1 with TRBJ2-3; 8 bases align to TRBD2. The germline V gene encodes CDR1 SGHRS and CDR2 YFSETQ. The CDR3 runs to 16 residues. J lost 6 bases, V lost 4 bases, and 13 bases had no gene match. CDR3 residues: CASSPSGSQPSDTQYF. The CDR3 nucleotides are TGCGCCAGCAGCCCGAGCGGGAGCCAGCCCAGCGATACGCAGTATTTT. Based on the CDR3 plus reference TRBV5-1 and TRBJ2-3, the full variable domain is KAGVTQTPRYLIKTRGQQVTLSCSPISGHRSVSWYQQTPGQGLQFLFEYFSETQRNKGNFPGRFSGRQFSNSRSEMNVSTLELGDSALYLCASSPSGSQPSDTQYFGPGTRLTVL.

The chain is built from TRBV4-1 and TRBJ2-4, with 8 nucleotides matching TRBD1. With V trimmed by 2 bases and J by 3 bases, 12 bases remained unmatched. Looked up from germline, CDR1 is MGHRA and CDR2 is YSYEKL. The CDR3 contains 18 residues. DNA for the CDR3: TGCGCCAGCAGCCAACCAAACCGGGACAGGTCGGTCAAAAACATTCAGTACTTC. Encoded protein: CASSQPNRDRSVKNIQYF.

This clonotype was picked up a small number of times. The chain employs TRBV7-3 and TRBJ1-2; tentative D call: TRBD1 (5 bases). Trimming left V 2 bases short and J 11 bases short, with 12 bases between. The CDR3 is made up of 12 amino acids. Germline lookup yields CDR1 SGHTA and CDR2 FQGTGA. CDR3 sequence reads: CASSLEGERYTF. CDR3 bases: TGTGCCAGCAGCTTAGAAGGGGAGAGGTACACCTTC.

This clonotype was counted only a few times. This chain connects TRBV5-6 to TRBJ2-3, with D possibly TRBD1 on 6 matching bases. The CDR3 runs to 16 residues. CDR1 is SGHDT, CDR2 YYEEEE, per germline. V gave up 0 bases and J gave up 3 bases, with 14 bases separating them. CDR3 amino acids: CASSLGDTPGTDTQYF. In nucleotides, the CDR3 is TGTGCCAGCAGCTTGGGGGACACCCCGGGAACAGATACGCAGTATTTT.

This clonotype has only a few counts. One end of the junction fails to match germline, which may point to a read error. The rearrangement joins TRBV29-1 to TRBJ2-1; 10 bases match TRBD2. This CDR3 region has 15 residues. Per germline, CDR1 SQVTM and CDR2 ANQGSEA. This chain's CDR3 is CSVEEAGGPGYEQFF. CDR3 bases: TGCAGCGTCGAAGAAGCGGGAGGGCCTGGGTATGAGCAGTTCTTC.

V is TRBV5-1 and J is TRBJ1-1; 11 nucleotides align to TRBD1. The CDR3 loop spans 14 amino acids. Germline CDR1 is SGHRS and CDR2 is YFSETQ. Trimming cost V 4 bases and J 6 bases; bases outside gene matches: 5. This CDR3 reads CASSVGQGASEAFF. DNA of the CDR3: TGCGCCAGCAGCGTAGGACAGGGGGCATCTGAAGCTTTCTTT. The variable domain in full, with the rest retrieved from reference TRBV5-1 and TRBJ1-1, is KAGVTQTPRYLIKTRGQQVTLSCSPISGHRSVSWYQQTPGQGLQFLFEYFSETQRNKGNFPGRFSGRQFSNSRSEMNVSTLELGDSALYLCASSVGQGASEAFFGQGTRLTVV.

The rearrangement links TRBV5-1 to TRBJ2-1; TRBD1 aligns across 10 bases. V lost 3 bases to trimming and J lost 5 bases; unmatched junction nucleotides: 2. The germline V gene has CDR1 SGHRS and CDR2 YFSETQ. The CDR3 runs 14 residues. CDR3 nucleotide sequence: TGCGCCAGCAGCTCGGGACAGGGGAACAATGAGCAGTTCTTC. It specifies CASSSGQGNNEQFF.

The table lists this clonotype with a few counts. This chain connects TRBV24-1 to TRBJ2-1; no firm D call. The germline gives CDR1 KGHDR, CDR2 SFDVKD. Trimming removed 0 bases from V and 5 bases from J, with 4 bases in between. The CDR3 length is 13 residues. This CDR3 reads CATSDLPDNEQFF. The CDR3 nucleotides are TGTGCCACCAGTGATTTGCCCGACAATGAGCAGTTCTTC.

This clonotype turned up a few times. This sequence joins TRBV19 and TRBJ1-1; D not resolved. Trimming took off 3 bases at V and 4 bases at J, with 12 bases between the two ends. This CDR3 has 14 residues. CDR1 is LNHDA and CDR2 is SQIVND in the germline V gene (reference sequence). For the CDR3, the DNA is TGTGCCAGTAGTATCGTCGGAGGGCTCACTGAAGCTTTCTTT. Residues: CASSIVGGLTEAFF.

This clonotype showed up just a few times. J is TRBJ2-7 and V is TRBV5-1; 7 positions match TRBD1. V lost 4 bases, J lost 2 bases, and 9 bases stayed unmatched. This CDR3 has 15 residues. Germline V gene data show CDR1 as SGHRS and CDR2 as YFSETQ. CDR3 amino acids: CASSPPGQITYEQYF. CDR3 nucleotides: TGCGCCAGCAGCCCCCCGGGACAGATCACCTACGAGCAGTACTTC. Full variable domain (remainder filled in from reference TRBV5-1 and TRBJ2-7): KAGVTQTPRYLIKTRGQQVTLSCSPISGHRSVSWYQQTPGQGLQFLFEYFSETQRNKGNFPGRFSGRQFSNSRSEMNVSTLELGDSALYLCASSPPGQITYEQYFGPGTRLTVT.

Concerning this clonotype: One end of the junction fails to match germline, which may point to a read error. The CDR3 nucleotides read TGTGCCAGATCACCGCAGCGGGAGGTCACAGATACGCAGTATTTT. It translates to CARSPQREVTDTQYF. The V and J genes are TRBV18 and TRBJ2-3; 9 nucleotides line up with TRBD2. The CDR3 is 15 amino acids. Germline-derived CDR1 and CDR2 are KGHSH and LQKENI.

The CDR3 sequence is CASSSRSRTYEQYF. The CDR3 nucleotides read TGTGCCAGCAGTTCTAGGTCCCGCACCTACGAGCAGTACTTC. This chain connects TRBV12-3 or TRBV12-4 to TRBJ2-7; D gene ambiguous. The CDR3 contains 14 residues. Between the trimmed V and J ends, which lost 4 bases and 2 bases, there was a span of 12 bases.

This clonotype was seen a few times. This chain connects TRBV20-1 to TRBJ2-7; 10 bases are shared with TRBD1. The CDR3 contains 14 residues. V gave up 5 bases and J gave up 2 bases; unmatched junction bases: 6. Germline assignment: CDR1 DFQATT and CDR2 SNEGSKA (reference sequence). As DNA, the CDR3 is TGCAGTGCTGGACAGGGGGTCCCCCCCTACGAGCAGTACTTC. This codes for CSAGQGVPPYEQYF.

Many counts were recorded for this clonotype. The junction does not match germline at one end; this may be a read error. The chain employs TRBV7-9 and TRBJ1-5; D is perhaps TRBD1 (5 bases). The CDR3 sequence is 15 residues long. The germline V gene encodes CDR1 SEHNR and CDR2 FQNEAQ (reference sequence). The CDR3 bases are TGTGCCAGCAGTTTAGTGGGGGGAAGCAATCAGCCCCAGCATTTT. It translates to CASSLVGGSNQPQHF.

This clonotype was observed a handful of times. V gene TRBV13 combines with J gene TRBJ2-2; D call uncertain. Trimming pared 0 bases from V and 7 bases from J, leaving 15 bases between. Per the germline V gene, CDR1 is PRHDT and CDR2 is FYEKMQ (reference sequence). The CDR3 contains 16 residues. CDR3 coding DNA: TGTGCCAGCAGCTTAGGTCTGTCGGGCCCCGGCGGGGAGCTGTTTTTT. This codes for CASSLGLSGPGGELFF.

V usage is TRBV29-1 and J usage is TRBJ1-3; the D gene is possibly TRBD1 (5 bases). Trimming shortened V by 6 bases and J by 4 bases, and 19 bases separated the two germline ends. This CDR3 spans 15 amino acids. Germline values: CDR1 SQVTM, CDR2 ANQGSEA. The DNA for the CDR3 is TGCAGCGTCGGGAATACAGGTCCCTACGGAAACACCATATATTTT. Amino acid sequence: CSVGNTGPYGNTIYF.

The chain is built from TRBV14 and TRBJ2-7; D uncertain. The CDR3 length is 11 residues. Per the germline V gene, CDR1 is SGHDN and CDR2 is FVKESK. V was clipped by 2 bases and J by 5 bases, with 4 bases between them. CDR3 sequence: CASSQFNEQYF. CDR3 DNA sequence: TGTGCCAGCAGCCAATTCAACGAGCAGTACTTC. The full variable domain, rest sourced from reference TRBV14 and TRBJ2-7, is EAGVTQFPSHSVIEKGQTVTLRCDPISGHDNLYWYRRVMGKEIKFLLHFVKESKQDESGMPNNRFLAERTGGTYSTLKVQPAELEDSGVYFCASSQFNEQYFGPGTRLTVT.

The V gene is TRBV19, the J gene TRBJ1-2; no clear D gene. Trimming removed 4 bases from V and 7 bases from J, with 10 bases in between. Germline V gene sequence: CDR1 LNHDA, CDR2 SQIVND (reference sequence). This CDR3 spans 12 amino acids. CDR3 region: CASSKWQVGYTF. The CDR3 nucleotides read TGTGCCAGTAGTAAGTGGCAAGTTGGCTACACCTTC.

This clonotype was seen a handful of times. The chain employs TRBV27 and TRBJ1-4; D is ambiguous. Trimming pared 2 bases from V and 7 bases from J, leaving 11 bases between. The CDR3 loop spans 14 amino acids. Germline assignment: CDR1 MNHEY and CDR2 SMNVEV (reference sequence). Here the CDR3 DNA reads TGTGCCAGCAGTTTAGGCCCAAGGAGTGAAAAACTGTTTTTT. This translates into CASSLGPRSEKLFF.

V gene TRBV5-6 combines with J gene TRBJ2-2; no clear D. Trimming pared 2 bases from V and 1 base from J, leaving 9 bases between. Germline V gene data show CDR1 as SGHDT and CDR2 as YYEEEE. This CDR3 comprises 15 residues. CDR3 sequence: CASSFNGQNTGELFF. The CDR3 DNA sequence: TGTGCCAGCAGCTTTAATGGTCAGAACACCGGGGAGCTGTTTTTT.

This clonotype was seen a few times. The chain couples TRBV7-9 to TRBJ2-1, with a weak D call TRBD2 (5 bases). There are 12 residues in the CDR3. CDR1 and CDR2 (germline): SEHNR, FQNEAQ (reference sequence). Trimming cost V 6 bases and J 9 bases, with 12 bases left between them. CDR3 DNA sequence: TGTGCCAGCAGTTTAACAGCGGCTGAGCAGTTCTTC. Translated: CASSLTAAEQFF. Together with reference TRBV7-9 and TRBJ2-1, the CDR3 gives the full variable domain: DTGVSQNPRHKITKRGQNVTFRCDPISEHNRLYWYRQTLGQGPEFLTYFQNEAQLEKSRLLSDRFSAERPKGSFSTLEIQRTEQGDSAMYLCASSLTAAEQFFGPGTRLTVL.